These T cell receptor beta chains were read from a single sample in a study of Tregs in tolerant kidney transplant recipients. Data came from immunoSEQ multiplex PCR; TCRdb stores just in-frame clones and leaves some out. The sample records some 71,000 clones, 85% to 90% being singletons. The starting material was CD4+ T cells from blood, obtained before the transplant. The receptors shown here come from a human donor who received a combined kidney and bone marrow transplant. Each CDR3 is given with its conserved first and last residue. D genes are given only for firm matches. Some rows have no size entry. The others give once, few or many, or a class for an expanded clone.

TRBJ2-3 | TRBD2 | TRBV9 | once | CASSVASGVADTQYF | TGTGCCAGCAGCGTAGCTAGCGGGGTGGCAGATACGCAGTATTTT
TRBJ2-1 | TRBD2 | TRBV5-1 | - | CASSLVIAGESEQFF | TGCGCCAGCAGCTTGGTAATAGCGGGAGAGAGTGAGCAGTTCTTC
TRBJ1-2 | - | TRBV5-1 | few | CASSLSGVLEGYTF | TGCGCCAGCAGCTTGTCAGGGGTTTTAGAGGGCTACACCTTC
TRBJ2-5 | - | TRBV5-6 | once | CASSLVDAGETQYF | TGTGCCAGCAGCTTGGTTGATGCGGGGGAGACCCAGTACTTC
TRBJ1-4 | - | TRBV4-2 | - | CASSQGETVDEKLFF | TGTGCCAGCAGCCAAGGTGAGACAGTGGACGAAAAACTGTTTTTT
TRBJ2-7 | - | TRBV30 | few | CAWSGQGSSYEQYF | TGTGCCTGGAGTGGGCAGGGGAGCTCCTACGAGCAGTACTTC
TRBJ2-7 | - | TRBV11-2 | - | CASSAQGYEQYF | TGTGCCAGCAGCGCACAGGGTTACGAGCAGTACTTC
TRBJ2-2 | TRBD2 | TRBV6-1 | - | CASRGLAVTGELFF | TGTGCCAGCAGGGGACTAGCGGTTACCGGGGAGCTGTTTTTT
TRBJ2-3 | TRBD1 | TRBV7-9 | - | CASSSGQGTDTQYF | TGTGCCAGCAGCTCCGGACAGGGCACAGATACGCAGTATTTT
TRBJ2-7 | - | TRBV10-3 | - | CASRDNSYEQYF | TGTGCCAGCCGGGACAACTCCTACGAGCAGTACTTC
TRBJ1-1 | - | TRBV25-1 | - | CASSPWTANTEAFF | TGTGCCAGCAGCCCCTGGACAGCCAACACTGAAGCTTTCTTT
TRBJ1-2 | TRBD1 | TRBV19 | - | CASSPTGSYGYTF | TGTGCCAGTAGTCCGACAGGGAGCTATGGCTACACCTTC